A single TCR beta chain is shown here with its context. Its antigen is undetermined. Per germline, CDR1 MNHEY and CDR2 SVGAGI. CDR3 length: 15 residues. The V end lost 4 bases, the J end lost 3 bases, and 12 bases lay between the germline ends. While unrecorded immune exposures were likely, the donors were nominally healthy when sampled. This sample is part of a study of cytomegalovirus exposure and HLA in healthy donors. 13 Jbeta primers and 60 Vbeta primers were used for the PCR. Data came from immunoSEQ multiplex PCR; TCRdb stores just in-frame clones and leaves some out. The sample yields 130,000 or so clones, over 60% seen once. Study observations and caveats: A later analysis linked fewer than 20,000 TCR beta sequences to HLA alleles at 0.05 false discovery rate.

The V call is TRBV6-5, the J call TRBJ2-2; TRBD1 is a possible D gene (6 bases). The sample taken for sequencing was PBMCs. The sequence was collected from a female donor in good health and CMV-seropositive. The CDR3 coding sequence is TGTGCCAGCAGTTTACAGGGCCTGGACACCGGGGAGCTGTTTTTT. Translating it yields CASSLQGLDTGELFF.